The 7 T cell receptor beta chains listed next were all sequenced from one sample in a study of blood T cell dynamics during melanoma immunotherapy. Time point: pre-treatment baseline. Clones were sequenced by immunoSEQ multiplex PCR, and TCRdb holds only the in-frame ones, with some missing. The table lists approximately 15,000 clones, about 85% of them singletons, with roughly 5% in the top ten. The starting material was blood, obtained from a patient treated with checkpoint blockade. The receptor set was obtained from a human donor with melanoma.

This clone was seen only once. The chain links TRBV10-3 to TRBJ2-5; D may be TRBD2 (5 bases). Germline-derived CDR1 and CDR2 are ENHRY and SYGVKD. CDR3 length: 15 amino acids. V was pared by 7 bases and J by 4 bases, with 19 bases between. This chain's CDR3 is CAITPSLAGGETQYF. Written as DNA, the CDR3 is TGTGCCATCACCCCAAGTCTAGCAGGTGGAGAGACCCAGTACTTC.

V and J are TRBV9 and TRBJ2-5; 12 nucleotides line up with TRBD2. The CDR3 has 15 amino acids. The germline CDR1 and CDR2 sequences are SGDLS and YYNGEE. The V and J ends lost 0 bases and 3 bases, in that order; junction bases with no gene match: 0. The chain's CDR3 is CASSVGLAGEETQYF. The CDR3 DNA is TGTGCCAGCAGCGTAGGACTAGCGGGGGAAGAGACCCAGTACTTC.

The chain couples TRBV5-1 to TRBJ2-5; no clear D. Between the trimmed V and J ends, which lost 0 bases and 2 bases, there was a span of 2 bases. Germline V gene data show CDR1 as SGHRS and CDR2 as YFSETQ. This CDR3 has 12 amino acids. CDR3 DNA: TGCGCCAGCAGCTTGGAGCAAGAGACCCAGTACTTC. Its protein product is CASSLEQETQYF.

The chain uses TRBV9 and TRBJ2-5; 11 bases match TRBD1. The CDR3 is made up of 15 amino acids. Germline V gene sequence: CDR1 SGDLS, CDR2 YYNGEE. V lost 0 bases, J lost 11 bases, and 9 bases stayed unmatched. As DNA, the CDR3 is TGTGCCAGCAGCGTAGGGGACAGGGGGAGCTATCAGCAGTACTTC. It codes for CASSVGDRGSYQQYF.

V and J are TRBV25-1 and TRBJ2-3; D is ambiguous. The V gene lost 6 bases and the J gene lost 6 bases, with 13 bases spanning the gap. CDR1 MGHDK and CDR2 SYGVNS come from the germline V gene. The CDR3 extends over 13 amino acids. In DNA form, the CDR3 reads TGTGCCAGCAGGGAAAGAGGTTCGGATACGCAGTATTTT. Protein sequence: CASRERGSDTQYF.

This chain connects TRBV5-1 to TRBJ2-5, with TRBD2 matching 8 bases. V trimming: 1 base; J trimming: 3 bases; junction bases outside the gene matches: 11. Germline V gene sequence: CDR1 SGHRS, CDR2 YFSETQ. This CDR3 has 17 amino acids. CDR3: CASSLLRAGGAEETQYF. The CDR3 coding sequence is TGCGCCAGCAGCTTGCTTCGCGCGGGGGGCGCGGAAGAGACCCAGTACTTC.

The chain recombines TRBV6-1 with TRBJ2-2; tentatively, D is TRBD2 (5 bases). V lost 6 bases, J lost 1 base, and 9 bases lay in between. CDR1 and CDR2 (germline): MNHNS, SASEGT. There are 14 residues in the CDR3. This CDR3 reads CASSRGRNTGELFF. The DNA for the CDR3 is TGTGCCAGCAGCCGGGGTCGGAACACCGGGGAGCTGTTTTTT.